The 25 T cell receptor beta chains presented below share a single source sample, sequenced in a study of T cells after yellow fever vaccination. TCRdb analysed the 5' RACE reads with MiXCR anew, one entry per CDR3 protein. Among tens of thousands of distinct CDR3 sequences listed, roughly 6% were seen once. The material sequenced was CD4+ T cells sorted from PBMCs, taken around 16 days after the first yellow fever vaccination. These receptors were collected from a man younger than 30 who received the YFV17D yellow fever vaccine.

On this clonotype itself: This may be a read error: a much more frequent sequence differs by one nucleotide. No conserved phenylalanine or tryptophan is present at the end of the CDR3, so a read error is the likely explanation. The rearrangement links TRBV6-5 to TRBJ2-5; 9 bases are shared with TRBD2. The V and J ends lost 2 bases and 1 base, in that order; junction bases with no gene match: 2. Germline values: CDR1 MNHEY, CDR2 SVGAGI. The CDR3 consists of 15 residues. The CDR3 here is CASSYPSGAQETQYL. The DNA for the CDR3 is TGTGCCAGCAGTTACCCTAGCGGGGCCCAAGAGACCCAGTACCTC.

In this sample, this clonotype turned up many times. V usage is TRBV20-1 and J usage is TRBJ2-1, with 11 bases identical to TRBD2. Germline-derived CDR1 and CDR2 are DFQATT and SNEGSKA (reference sequence). The CDR3 has 15 residues. Trimming at V came to 6 bases and at J to 7 bases, leaving 11 bases not matched to a gene. DNA of the CDR3: TGCAGTGCCGCTAGCGGGGGGAGCCAATGGAATGAGCAGTTCTTC. It translates to CSAASGGSQWNEQFF.

The table lists this clonotype with many counts. This chain links TRBV3-1 with TRBJ1-4; tentative D call: TRBD1 (5 bases). CDR1 is LGHDT, CDR2 YNNKEL, per germline (reference sequence). The CDR3 sequence is 17 residues long. V was cut by 3 bases and J by 3 bases, with 17 bases left in between. The DNA of the CDR3 is TGTGCCAGCAGCCATAACGTTCGGGACGGATCTAATGAAAAACTGTTTTTT. Its protein product is CASSHNVRDGSNEKLFF.

This clonotype was seen ten or more times. The chain is built from TRBV6-1 and TRBJ1-5, with D unclear. This CDR3 is 15 amino acids long. The germline CDR1 and CDR2 sequences are MNHNS and SASEGT. V was shortened by 6 bases and J by 5 bases, with 17 bases between the two germline ends. Here the CDR3 DNA reads TGTGCCAGCAGCCCGGGTTCGGGAGGGTATCAGCCCCAGCATTTT. Its translation: CASSPGSGGYQPQHF.

This clonotype was recorded many times. The V and J genes are TRBV20-1 and TRBJ1-6; perhaps TRBD1 as D (5 bases). CDR3 length: 12 residues. Germline values: CDR1 DFQATT, CDR2 SNEGSKA (reference sequence). V shed 3 bases and J shed 5 bases, with 5 bases lying between them. The CDR3 DNA follows: TGCAGTGCTAGGGGGGATAATTCACCCCTCCACTTT. Translation: CSARGDNSPLHF.

About this clonotype itself: A single base separates this from a much larger clone, so it may be a read error. CDR3 nucleotide sequence: TGTGCCAGCTGCTTCGGGCAGGCCTACGAGCAGTACTTC. This sequence encodes CASCFGQAYEQYF. V gene TRBV11-3 combines with J gene TRBJ2-7; no reliable D call. This CDR3 contains 13 residues. The germline V gene has CDR1 SGHNT and CDR2 YENEEA.

In its sample, this clonotype was seen many times. The chain's CDR3 is CASSTRQGYTGELFF. The CDR3 coding sequence is TGTGCCAGCAGTACAAGACAGGGCTACACCGGGGAGCTGTTTTTT. The V gene is TRBV12-3 or TRBV12-4, the J gene TRBJ2-2; 7 nucleotides match TRBD1. After removal of 5 bases from V and 3 bases from J, the junction contained 6 bases not matched to a gene. The CDR3 runs to 15 residues.

This clonotype was observed at least ten times. The V gene is TRBV6-4, the J gene TRBJ2-7; D is unclear. Germline CDR1 reads MRHNA; CDR2 reads SNTAGT. The V end was cut by 2 bases, the J end by 0 bases, with 14 bases between. This CDR3 is built from 16 residues. The CDR3 bases are TGTGCCAGCAGTGACAGGCAGGTGTCGAGCTCCTACGAGCAGTACGTC. The encoded protein is CASSDRQVSSSYEQYV.

This clonotype was seen at least ten times. The rearrangement links TRBV6-5 to TRBJ1-2; D may be TRBD1 (5 bases). The CDR3 totals 13 residues. V was trimmed by 2 bases and J by 7 bases, leaving 11 bases between them. Germline V gene sequence: CDR1 MNHEY, CDR2 SVGAGI. The CDR3 DNA follows: TGTGCCAGCAGTTACAGAGGGGTAGCTGGCTACACCTTC. Its translation is CASSYRGVAGYTF.

This clonotype has ten or more counts. The V gene is TRBV6-5, the J gene TRBJ1-6; a possible D gene is TRBD1 (5 bases). CDR3 length: 14 amino acids. Germline V CDR1 and CDR2: MNHEY, SVGAGI. Trimming took off 5 bases at V and 9 bases at J, with 14 bases between the two ends. CDR3 nucleotides: TGTGCCAGCAGTCCTGGGACCTTCGGTTCACCCCTCCACTTT. Translation: CASSPGTFGSPLHF.

The chain uses TRBV5-4 and TRBJ1-6; 8 bases are a match to TRBD1. The length of the CDR3 is 15 residues. Trimming at V came to 4 bases and at J to 12 bases, leaving 12 bases not matched to a gene. From germline, CDR1 is SGHNT and CDR2 YYREEE (reference sequence). The CDR3 here is CASSRTQGAEEPLHF. In nucleotides, the CDR3 is TGTGCCAGCAGCCGCACTCAGGGGGCGGAGGAACCCCTCCACTTT.

This clonotype was counted ten times or more. The V gene is TRBV20-1, the J gene TRBJ2-3; TRBD2 agrees at 7 bases. From germline, CDR1 is DFQATT and CDR2 SNEGSKA (reference sequence). V lost 6 bases to trimming and J lost 1 base; unmatched junction nucleotides: 4. The length of the CDR3 is 13 residues. CDR3 in amino acids: CSANGGGTDTQYF. CDR3 nucleotide sequence: TGCAGTGCAAATGGGGGGGGCACAGATACGCAGTATTTT.

The chain carries TRBV5-4 and TRBJ1-1, with D maybe TRBD1 (5 bases). Germline V gene data show CDR1 as SGHNT and CDR2 as YYREEE (reference sequence). This CDR3 contains 15 residues. Trimming took off 4 bases at V and 1 base at J, with 14 bases between the two ends. This CDR3 is CASSQGGAWNTEAFF. The CDR3 coding sequence is TGTGCCAGCAGCCAGGGAGGCGCCTGGAACACTGAAGCTTTCTTT.

This clonotype has a count of ten or more. The V gene is TRBV5-1, the J gene TRBJ2-6; D is perhaps TRBD2 (5 bases). V lost 2 bases, J lost 1 base, and 10 bases lay in between. Germline CDR1 reads SGHRS; CDR2 reads YFSETQ. The CDR3 totals 16 residues. The CDR3 DNA reads TGCGCCAGCAGCTTAAATCCGGGGTCTGGGGCCAACGTCCTGACTTTC. Translating gives CASSLNPGSGANVLTF.

Comment on this clonotype: A clone one base away is much larger, so this may be a read error. The J gene is TRBJ1-1, the V gene TRBV7-8, with 7 bases that match TRBD1. Per the germline V gene, CDR1 is SGHVS and CDR2 is FQNEAQ. The CDR3 contains 14 residues. As DNA, the CDR3 is TGTGCCAGCAGTGACAGGGTACTGAAGACTGAAGCTTTCTTT. This translates into CASSDRVLKTEAFF.

The J gene is TRBJ2-1, the V gene TRBV5-1; tentatively, D is TRBD1 (6 bases). The germline V and J ends were trimmed by 4 bases and 2 bases, with 10 bases remaining between them. Germline CDR1 SGHRS, CDR2 YFSETQ. CDR3 length equals 14 residues. CDR3 in amino acids: CASSPGEPYNEQFF. The CDR3 DNA is TGCGCCAGCAGCCCAGGGGAGCCCTACAATGAGCAGTTCTTC.

This clonotype has at least ten counts. The chain joins TRBV28 to TRBJ2-1, with 8 bases that match TRBD2. V shed 6 bases and J 10 bases; nucleotides not matched to a gene: 20. The CDR3 covers 17 residues. Germline V lookup: CDR1 MDHEN, CDR2 SYDVKM. The CDR3 here is CASRGLVSGAVASEQFF. CDR3 in DNA: TGTGCCAGCAGGGGACTAGTCAGCGGGGCGGTGGCTTCCGAGCAGTTCTTC.

This clonotype was seen repeatedly, ten times or more. The J gene is TRBJ2-2, the V gene TRBV21-1; the table's D call of TRBD2 was not tested on the DNA. TRBV21-1 is a documented pseudogene. The CDR3 is 15 amino acids. The CDR3 region has the DNA TGTGCCATCCTAAATGGCGAGGGATGCACCGGGGAGCTGTTTTTT. Protein product: CAILNGEGCTGELFF.

The chain links TRBV5-1 to TRBJ2-3, with 7 bases fitting TRBD2. V was clipped by 4 bases and J by 2 bases; unmatched bases: 10. This CDR3 contains 16 residues. Germline V CDR1 and CDR2: SGHRS, YFSETQ. The CDR3 DNA reads TGCGCCAGCAGCCCCCTAGCGGACCCCCTCACAGATACGCAGTATTTT. Amino acids: CASSPLADPLTDTQYF.

V is TRBV12-2 and J is TRBJ2-7; TRBD1 is taken as the D call from the table, unchecked against the DNA. TRBV12-2 constitutes a pseudogene. The CDR3 covers 12 residues. In DNA, the CDR3 is TGTGCAAGTCGCTGTTGGACAGGCGAGCAGTACGTC. Translation: CASRCWTGEQYV.

This clonotype counts as medium-sized. V gene TRBV7-3 combines with J gene TRBJ2-4; TRBD1 matches 9 bases. The CDR3 extends over 12 amino acids. Trimming removed 5 bases from V and 13 bases from J; junction bases left unmatched: 6. The germline V gene encodes CDR1 SGHTA and CDR2 FQGTGA. The CDR3 loop reads CASSDRTGAQYF. For the CDR3, the DNA is TGTGCCAGCAGCGACAGGACAGGGGCCCAGTACTTC.

This clonotype was seen many times. CDR3 nucleotides: TGTGCCACCAGTGTGGTTCACTACGAGCAGTACGTC. Its translation is CATSVVHYEQYV. This rearrangement joins TRBV24-1 to TRBJ2-7; no definite D call. With 5 bases removed from V and 3 bases from J, the gap between germline ends came to 7 bases. In germline, CDR1 is KGHDR, CDR2 SFDVKD. The CDR3 has 12 residues.

This clonotype has ten or more counts. The rearrangement links TRBV4-2 to TRBJ2-2; D not resolved. V was trimmed by 0 bases and J by 0 bases, leaving 11 bases between them. The germline V gene has CDR1 LGHNA and CDR2 YNFKEQ. The CDR3 spans 17 residues. The CDR3 loop reads CASSQDPFRPNTGELFF. The CDR3 DNA sequence: TGTGCCAGCAGCCAAGATCCATTCCGTCCGAACACCGGGGAGCTGTTTTTT.

Many counts were recorded for this clonotype. The chain couples TRBV28 to TRBJ2-3; no reliable D call. This CDR3 has 12 residues. Looked up from germline, CDR1 is MDHEN and CDR2 is SYDVKM. Trimming took off 11 bases at V and 3 bases at J, with 12 bases between the two ends. The CDR3, as DNA: TGTGCCGCATCCCTCCGGACAGATACGCAGTATTTT. Amino acids: CAASLRTDTQYF.

This clonotype has more than one count but fewer than ten. This CDR3 reads CASSTAGGPETQYF. The DNA for the CDR3 is TGTGCCAGCAGCACAGCGGGGGGGCCAGAGACCCAGTACTTC. The chain joins TRBV5-4 to TRBJ2-5; TRBD2 matches 10 bases. Trimming took 4 bases from V and 4 from J; bases not matched to a gene: 4. Germline V gene data show CDR1 as SGHNT and CDR2 as YYREEE (reference sequence). This CDR3 is built from 14 residues.